This TCR beta chain emerged from a study of T cells in Graves' hyperthyroidism and ophthalmopathy. Study background: Staff took peripheral blood when the initial diagnosis was made, before any treatment began.

Researchers amplified the TCR beta CDR3 regions from RNA transcripts. Initially, a first-round RT-PCR of the TCR CDR3 employed the HTBI primer set. From the multiplex PCR reads, TCRdb called clonotypes with MiXCR, one entry per CDR3 protein. The sample yields around 700,000 distinct CDR3 sequences, over 15% seen once. Germline V gives CDR1 MNHEY, CDR2 SMNVEV (reference sequence). This CDR3 has 13 residues. V gave up 6 bases and J gave up 5 bases, with 13 bases separating them. Hyperthyroidism patients were newly diagnosed, had disease duration under 2 months, and were aged 18 to 65 years. Predating any ophthalmopathy symptoms, the blood sample was taken at first hyperthyroidism diagnosis. Overall study findings and caveats: Ophthalmopathy and stable hyperthyroidism were separated by a 13 V-J model.

Note on this clonotype: Antigen: not known.

V usage is TRBV27 and J usage is TRBJ2-5; the D gene is possibly TRBD1 (6 bases). Sequencing input: blood. This TCR was sampled from a woman between 45 and 65 years old with Graves' hyperthyroidism that later progressed to Graves' ophthalmopathy. The CDR3 is CASRPDRRETQYF. DNA for the CDR3: TGTGCCAGCAGACCTGACAGGCGGGAGACCCAGTACTTC.